The text below deals with one T cell receptor beta chain. The antigen it recognizes is unknown. Base quality data are lacking; no much larger clone is found one base away. Using the deep immunoSEQ assay, multiplex PCR amplified TCR CDR3 regions from genomic DNA. Genomic DNA extracted from each cell subset was distributed evenly over all wells of several immunoSEQ 96-well plates, and each plate served as one replicate. For sorted subsets, roughly 200 ng of genomic DNA, equivalent to tens of thousands of T cell genomes, went into each replicate PCR. Purified libraries were measured with a Qubit 3.0 fluorometer, size-checked on a Bioanalyzer 2100, and measured again with the KAPA Library Quantification kit. Each immunoSEQ 96-well plate was sequenced on its own single-read 150-cycle Illumina NextSeq 550 flow cell. The published analysis was carried out like this. The immunoSEQ output contained only junctional sequences without quality scores, so filtering could not match that applied to full-length reads. To assign V/J genes and CDR3, sequences were annotated using PyIR, a Python wrapper for IgBLAST v1.9, with IMGT germline references. Reads were filtered out if the reads had weak V/J assignments (E-value above 1e-6), no CDR3, stop codons, out-of-frame junctions, or ambiguous translated residues. V3J clonotypes were defined by identical inferred V gene, J gene, and CDR3 amino acid sequence. To compute the percentage overlap between repertoires, the number of shared unique clonotypes was divided by the size of the smaller repertoire. Three approaches were used to assess repertoire richness: RTK rarefaction, the Chao1 estimator, and Recon v2.1 estimates of unobserved clonotypes. Generation probabilities for all TCRbeta clonotypes obtained by the gDNA method from a handful of donors were computed using OLGA. Sourced from immuneACCESS, this table was stored by TCRdb with only in-frame sequences that have V and J called. A share of the clones is absent; for the studies checked, an unresolved V gene accounts for under half, and the remainder has no known explanation. D and trimming come from the DNA, and the V and J calls and clone size come from that table. This sample is represented by about 700,000 clones; approximately 79% of them were singletons. The ten largest clones capture under 2% of the sample.

The donors were healthy, HIV-negative adults with no recently reported acute infections or vaccinations. All donors were Caucasian adults living in Nashville, Tennessee, USA. CD4+ T cells were enriched by magnetic negative selection; naive cells were then positively selected on CD45RA, and the negative fraction formed the memory subset. After blood collection by leukapheresis, PBMCs were isolated using Ficoll-Histopaque density gradient centrifugation and then cryopreserved in the vapor phase of liquid nitrogen. Analytical flow cytometry was used to check the purity and quantity of each magnetically sorted T cell population. Each sorted fraction had its genomic DNA isolated and then quantified by UV absorbance on a Nanodrop 2000c. The data derive from a study of shared clonotypes between healthy human individuals (TCRdb year 2020). With respect to the entire study: The cohort included a few men and a couple of women between 18 and 49 years of age. Each donor's leukapheresis produced roughly between roughly 0.85 and 9 billion PBMCs. Per donor, three plates each were used for CD4 naive and CD4 memory, two for CD8 naive, and one for CD8 memory. To increase sequencing depth and limit assay-specific biases, TCR repertoire library preparation and sequencing were carried out by different laboratories using diverse techniques. The study deeply sequenced blood TCR repertoires of roughly five healthy adults to estimate repertoire size and the extent of clonotype sharing between individuals. Study-wide conclusions, independent of this receptor: Naive subsets generally had larger estimated clonotype richness than memory subsets did. Sampling was restricted to blood, and TCR repertoires in tissues likely differ from the TCR repertoires found in blood. Based on pairwise subsampling, the degree of clonotype sharing among donors was expected to be affected by sequencing depth. Clonotypes shared by all four sorted-subset donors showed higher generation probabilities than non-shared clonotypes. Incomplete sequencing was indicated by rarefaction of sorted-subset datasets, despite the large sequencing depth. Because the study included a small number of donors, the genetic and exposure-history diversity represented was limited. Across several donors, approximately 5% of naive CD4, approximately 3.6% of naive CD8, 2.3% of memory CD4, and 0.4% to 0.45% of memory CD8 clonotypes were shared.

The sequenced material came from memory CD4+ T cells sorted from blood. The intended sense of this specimen's cell subset or site label: CD45RA-negative fraction. This receptor was identified in a woman younger than 45 in good health.

This receptor has the CDR3 CASQGTSGINNEQFF. The nucleotide sequence reads as follows: TGTGCCAGCCAAGGGACTAGCGGGATAAACAATGAGCAGTTCTTC. The chain uses TRBV6-1 and TRBJ2-1, and 13 junctional nucleotides match TRBD2. The CDR3 covers 15 residues, taking in both the cysteine and the phenylalanine. Only the CDR3 part of the read is kept: 45 bases, read in frame from the first base. The V end gives up 8 bases and the J end 5 bases, leaving 6 bases in the junction not matched to a gene. As encoded in the germline V gene, CDR1 is MNHNS while CDR2 is SASEGT.